These 16 T cell receptor beta chains came from one sample sequenced in a study of blood T cell repertoires in COVID-19. The data were produced by immunoSEQ multiplex PCR, yet TCRdb's version contains in-frame clones alone and is incomplete. Of 100,000 to 120,000 clones listed, over 75% were seen once; the top ten hold about 2.2%. The sequencing input was peripheral blood. The source of these receptors is a human donor in a cohort sampled during active COVID-19.

The genes are TRBV11-2 and TRBJ2-7, with 10 nucleotides matching TRBD2. The V segment lost 2 bases and the J segment 5 bases; nucleotides outside the gene matches: 15. Germline lookup yields CDR1 SGHAT and CDR2 FQNNGV. This CDR3 is 18 amino acids long. DNA of the CDR3: TGTGCCAGCAGCTTAAGGCTCGAGCGGGAGGGGGTTGTAGACGAGCAGTACTTC. Translated, it gives CASSLRLEREGVVDEQYF.

A word on this clone: Within the sample, other DNA sequences also encode this same CDR3. In DNA form, the CDR3 reads TGTGCCAGCAGCCAACAATTCTATGGAGGAGTGTCGGGTGGCTACACCTTC. This sequence encodes CASSQQFYGGVSGGYTF. The chain couples TRBV14 to TRBJ1-2; D is ambiguous. V dropped 2 bases and J dropped 7 bases, with 23 bases sitting between them. CDR1 is SGHDN, CDR2 FVKESK, per germline. This CDR3 region has 17 residues.

This clone appeared a few times. The chain is built from TRBV4-1 and TRBJ1-1; the match to TRBD1 covers 8 bases. Trimming cost V 2 bases and J 1 base; bases outside gene matches: 3. Germline V lookup: CDR1 MGHRA, CDR2 YSYEKL. The length of the CDR3 is 15 residues. CDR3 in DNA: TGCGCCAGCAGCCAACAGGGGGCGGGGAACACTGAAGCTTTCTTT. Translating gives CASSQQGAGNTEAFF.

The rearrangement links TRBV11-1 to TRBJ2-2; D gene unclear. This CDR3 is 12 amino acids long. Trimming shortened V by 2 bases and J by 8 bases, and 6 bases separated the two germline ends. Germline lookup yields CDR1 SGHAT and CDR2 FQDESV (reference sequence). The CDR3 nucleotides are TGTGCCAGCAGCTTACCCCCAGGGGAGCTGTTTTTT. Residues: CASSLPPGELFF. Drawing the rest from reference TRBV11-1 and TRBJ2-2, the complete variable domain is EAEVAQSPRYKITEKSQAVAFWCDPISGHATLYWYRQILGQGPELLVQFQDESVVDDSQLPKDRFSAERLKGVDSTLKIQPAELGDSAMYLCASSLPPGELFFGEGSRLTVL.

This clone was recorded only once. The V gene is TRBV9, the J gene TRBJ1-6; D remains ambiguous. Trimming shortened V by 2 bases and J by 14 bases, and 17 bases separated the two germline ends. This CDR3 has 14 residues. The germline V gene encodes CDR1 SGDLS and CDR2 YYNGEE. The CDR3 DNA reads TGTGCCAGCAGCGTTCCCCGCCCGCGTAGAACCCTCCACTTT. It codes for CASSVPRPRRTLHF.

The chain combines TRBV18 with TRBJ1-4, with a tentative D call TRBD1 (6 bases). The CDR3 has 18 residues. Germline lookup yields CDR1 KGHSH and CDR2 LQKENI. Trimming left V 3 bases short and J 8 bases short, with 25 bases between. The CDR3 spells CASSPTEASTQGPEKLFF. The CDR3 nucleotides are TGTGCCAGCTCACCGACAGAAGCCTCGACGCAGGGGCCCGAAAAACTGTTTTTT.

J is TRBJ1-2 and V is TRBV9, with D maybe TRBD1 (5 bases). V lost 0 bases and J 5 bases, leaving 11 bases between the germline ends. The CDR3 extends over 14 amino acids. The germline CDR1 and CDR2 sequences are SGDLS and YYNGEE. CDR3 nucleotides: TGTGCCAGCAGCGTAGTGCCAGGGAGGTATGGCTACACCTTC. It yields the protein CASSVVPGRYGYTF.

On this clone itself: The same CDR3 can be traced to other DNA sequences in this sample. V usage is TRBV15 and J usage is TRBJ2-7; D is ambiguous. Trimming took off 0 bases at V and 4 bases at J, with 16 bases between the two ends. The CDR3 sequence is 16 residues long. Germline V CDR1 and CDR2: LNHNV, YYDKDF (reference sequence). Here the CDR3 DNA reads TGTGCCACCAGCAGAGAAAGAGCGATGAGCTCTTACGAGCAGTACTTC. Translated: CATSRERAMSSYEQYF.

V is TRBV30 and J is TRBJ2-3; TRBD2 matches at 7 bases. After removal of 3 bases from V and 3 bases from J, the junction contained 3 bases not matched to a gene. The CDR3 runs to 13 residues. Germline CDR1 reads GTSNPN; CDR2 reads SVGIG (reference sequence). The CDR3 reads CAWRREGTDTQYF. CDR3 nucleotide sequence: TGTGCCTGGAGAAGGGAGGGGACAGATACGCAGTATTTT. The full variable domain, in which reference TRBV30 and TRBJ2-3 provide the parts outside the CDR3, is SQTIHQWPATLVQPVGSPLSLECTVEGTSNPNLYWYRQAAGRGLQLLFYSVGIGQISSEVPQNLSASRPQDRQFILSSKKLLLSDSGFYLCAWRREGTDTQYFGPGTRLTVL.

This clone has only a few counts. The V gene is TRBV24-1, the J gene TRBJ2-7, with 9 positions matching TRBD1. The CDR3 has 17 residues. J was trimmed by 2 bases and V by 5 bases; bases with no gene match: 12. Germline CDR1 is KGHDR and CDR2 is SFDVKD. CDR3 nucleotides: TGTGCCACCAGTGCCTTGGCAGGGACAGGGTCTGCCTACGAGCAGTACTTC. This gives the protein CATSALAGTGSAYEQYF.

CDR3 sequence: CASSSRLAGGADEQFF. CDR3 sequence (DNA): TGTGCCAGCAGCTCGAGACTAGCGGGAGGGGCGGATGAGCAGTTCTTC. J is TRBJ2-1 and V is TRBV5-8; TRBD2 agrees at 14 bases. The CDR3 runs to 16 residues. J was trimmed by 8 bases and V by 3 bases; bases with no gene match: 7. Germline V gene lookup returns CDR1 SGHTS and CDR2 YDEGEE.

V and J are TRBV6-5 and TRBJ1-2; D remains unclear. Trimming cost V 6 bases and J 0 bases, with 14 bases left between them. CDR3 length: 15 amino acids. Per the germline V gene, CDR1 is MNHEY and CDR2 is SVGAGI. CDR3: CASRVSGGANYGYTF. CDR3 in DNA: TGTGCCAGCAGGGTTTCGGGAGGAGCTAACTATGGCTACACCTTC.

This sequence joins TRBV18 and TRBJ2-1, with 12 bases fitting TRBD2. Germline-derived CDR1 and CDR2 are KGHSH and LQKENI. The ends lost 0 bases at V and 3 bases at J; junction bases unmatched: 3. The CDR3 spans 17 residues. CDR3 sequence reads: CASSPPGLAGFYNEQFF. As DNA, the CDR3 is TGTGCCAGCTCACCACCCGGACTAGCGGGGTTCTACAATGAGCAGTTCTTC. Combining the CDR3 with reference TRBV18 and TRBJ2-1 gives the whole variable domain NAGVMQNPRHLVRRRGQEARLRCSPMKGHSHVYWYRQLPEEGLKFMVYLQKENIIDESGMPKERFSAEFPKEGPSILRIQQVVRGDSAAYFCASSPPGLAGFYNEQFFGPGTRLTVL.

V is TRBV28 and J is TRBJ1-2; the D gene is possibly TRBD1 (6 bases). The CDR3 loop spans 16 amino acids. Germline assignment: CDR1 MDHEN and CDR2 SYDVKM. V dropped 2 bases and J dropped 5 bases, with 18 bases sitting between them. The CDR3 is CASSLRRSGELYGYTF. The CDR3, as DNA: TGTGCCAGCAGTTTACGACGGTCAGGGGAGCTTTATGGCTACACCTTC.

This rearrangement joins TRBV7-3 to TRBJ1-1; tentative D call: TRBD1 (6 bases). CDR3 size: 15 residues. Trimming removed 5 bases at V and 6 bases at J, with 19 bases between. Germline V lookup: CDR1 SGHTA, CDR2 FQGTGA. The CDR3 region has the DNA TGTGCCAGCAGCCCCCTGGGGGGGGGCTTAGCTGAAGCTTTCTTT. Encoded protein: CASSPLGGGLAEAFF.

This clone was counted a single time. This chain joins TRBV4-2 and TRBJ2-7; 9 bases are shared with TRBD2. J lost 5 bases, V lost 0 bases, and 5 bases had no gene match. The CDR3 is 15 residues long. Germline CDR1 and CDR2: LGHNA and YNFKEQ. CDR3 bases: TGTGCCAGCAGCCAAGATCAGCTAGCGGGAAACGAGCAGTACTTC. Amino acids: CASSQDQLAGNEQYF.